This TCR beta chain was retrieved from a study of response to subunit inactivated influenza vaccine. Study conclusions and caveats: Each seasonal influenza vaccination, the authors suggested, recruits few new T cells.

With respect to this clonotype: Antigen: not known.

V gave up 5 bases and J gave up 4 bases, with 21 bases separating them. Germline CDR1 is SGHVS and CDR2 is FQNEAQ. This CDR3 has 17 residues. In TCRdb, the RT-PCR reads were re-called with MiXCR into one record per CDR3 protein. The repertoire holds approximately 570,000 distinct CDR3 sequences, with under 9% as singletons. The chain couples TRBV7-8 to TRBJ1-5, with a tentative D call TRBD1 (6 bases). The sample here was PBMCs from blood, taken around 2 years after vaccination. This TCR was sampled from a man between 50 and 70 years old who received an inactivated influenza vaccine. This chain's CDR3 is CASSPSRGGTQNQPQHF. The CDR3 DNA sequence: TGTGCCAGCAGCCCTTCAAGGGGCGGGACACAAAATCAGCCCCAGCATTTT.